This is a list of T cell receptor beta chains from one sample in a study of CD8+ T cells in alopecia areata. Sequenced by immunoSEQ multiplex PCR; TCRdb stores in-frame clones only, minus some. This table has about 180,000 clones, roughly 50% appearing once. The sequenced sample was CD8+ T cells sorted from blood, obtained at week 24, from a patient treated with tofacitinib. These receptors all come from a human donor with alopecia areata. Each CDR3 is given with its conserved first and last residue. Each record gives: CDR3 protein, CDR3 DNA, J gene, D gene, clone size, V gene. D genes are given only for firm matches. Only part of the rows carry a size: once, few, many, or a class if the clone is expanded.

CDR3aa: CATSRGDPPDTQYF; CDR3nt: TGTGCCACCAGCAGAGGAGACCCCCCAGATACGCAGTATTTT; j_gene: TRBJ2-3; d_gene: -; abundance: -; v_gene: TRBV15
CDR3aa: CASSQMGTTEAFF; CDR3nt: TGTGCCAGCAGCCAAATGGGGACCACTGAAGCTTTCTTT; j_gene: TRBJ1-1; d_gene: -; abundance: few; v_gene: TRBV14
CDR3aa: CASSQDHSLNTEAFF; CDR3nt: TGCGCCAGCAGCCAAGATCACAGCCTGAACACTGAAGCTTTCTTT; j_gene: TRBJ1-1; d_gene: -; abundance: -; v_gene: TRBV4-3
CDR3aa: CASSLGSGLYEQYF; CDR3nt: TGTGCCAGCAGCTTAGGTTCAGGGTTGTACGAGCAGTACTTC; j_gene: TRBJ2-7; d_gene: -; abundance: -; v_gene: TRBV7-2
CDR3aa: CAWSPRPGTGAEKLFF; CDR3nt: TGTGCCTGGAGTCCCAGACCCGGGACAGGGGCAGAAAAACTGTTTTTT; j_gene: TRBJ1-4; d_gene: TRBD1; abundance: few; v_gene: TRBV30
CDR3aa: CSVVGAELTGYEQYF; CDR3nt: TGCAGCGTTGTGGGGGCGGAATTAACTGGTTACGAGCAGTACTTC; j_gene: TRBJ2-7; d_gene: -; abundance: few; v_gene: TRBV29-1
CDR3aa: CASSYSAGISYEQYF; CDR3nt: TGTGCCAGCAGCTACTCCGCCGGGATCTCCTACGAGCAGTACTTC; j_gene: TRBJ2-7; d_gene: -; abundance: -; v_gene: TRBV11-2
CDR3aa: CASSGGRTGTNEKLFF; CDR3nt: TGTGCCAGCAGCGGAGGAAGGACAGGCACTAATGAAAAACTGTTTTTT; j_gene: TRBJ1-4; d_gene: TRBD1; abundance: few; v_gene: TRBV7-9
CDR3aa: CASSGDSMNTEAFF; CDR3nt: TGTGCCAGCAGTGGGGACAGTATGAACACTGAAGCTTTCTTT; j_gene: TRBJ1-1; d_gene: TRBD1; abundance: -; v_gene: TRBV2
CDR3aa: CAWSGKRGQFF; CDR3nt: TGTGCCTGGAGTGGAAAGCGGGGGCAGTTCTTC; j_gene: TRBJ2-1; d_gene: TRBD2; abundance: few; v_gene: TRBV30
CDR3aa: CASSQDRWGQYGYTF; CDR3nt: TGCGCCAGCAGCCAAGATCGGTGGGGACAGTATGGCTACACCTTC; j_gene: TRBJ1-2; d_gene: TRBD1; abundance: -; v_gene: TRBV4-3
CDR3aa: CASSLDRVEETQYF; CDR3nt: TGTGCCAGCAGCTTAGACAGGGTCGAGGAGACCCAGTACTTC; j_gene: TRBJ2-5; d_gene: -; abundance: once; v_gene: TRBV7-6
CDR3aa: CASSANTGELFF; CDR3nt: TGTGCCAGCAGCGCAAACACCGGGGAGCTGTTTTTT; j_gene: TRBJ2-2; d_gene: -; abundance: -; v_gene: TRBV9
CDR3aa: CASSQVPAYEQYF; CDR3nt: TGTGCCAGCAGCCAAGTGCCTGCCTACGAGCAGTACTTC; j_gene: TRBJ2-7; d_gene: -; abundance: -; v_gene: TRBV14
CDR3aa: CASSVGDSNQPQHF; CDR3nt: TGTGCCAGCAGCGTAGGGGATAGCAATCAGCCCCAGCATTTT; j_gene: TRBJ1-5; d_gene: -; abundance: once; v_gene: TRBV9
CDR3aa: CSARTGNYGYTF; CDR3nt: TGCAGCGCCCGGACAGGGAACTATGGCTACACCTTC; j_gene: TRBJ1-2; d_gene: TRBD1; abundance: -; v_gene: TRBV29-1
CDR3aa: CASSLAREAGETQYF; CDR3nt: TGTGCCAGCAGCTTAGCAAGAGAGGCGGGAGAGACCCAGTACTTC; j_gene: TRBJ2-5; d_gene: -; abundance: -; v_gene: TRBV11-1
CDR3aa: CASSVRGNTEAFF; CDR3nt: TGTGCCAGCAGCGTAAGGGGCAACACTGAAGCTTTCTTT; j_gene: TRBJ1-1; d_gene: -; abundance: -; v_gene: TRBV9
CDR3aa: CASTPSAGADEQFF; CDR3nt: TGTGCCAGCACCCCCTCGGCGGGGGCGGATGAGCAGTTCTTC; j_gene: TRBJ2-1; d_gene: -; abundance: few; v_gene: TRBV9
CDR3aa: CASSLGRGSEAFF; CDR3nt: TGTGCCAGCAGCTTGGGACGGGGTTCTGAAGCTTTCTTT; j_gene: TRBJ1-1; d_gene: -; abundance: -; v_gene: TRBV5-6
CDR3aa: CAWTRTSGGEVSSYNEQFF; CDR3nt: TGTGCCTGGACGAGGACTAGCGGGGGGGAAGTTAGCTCCTACAATGAGCAGTTCTTC; j_gene: TRBJ2-1; d_gene: TRBD2; abundance: -; v_gene: TRBV30
CDR3aa: CAWSVLGNTEAFF; CDR3nt: TGTGCCTGGAGTGTACTTGGGAACACTGAAGCTTTCTTT; j_gene: TRBJ1-1; d_gene: -; abundance: -; v_gene: TRBV30